This TCR beta chain is drawn from a study of shared clonotypes between healthy human individuals. Clones were sequenced by immunoSEQ multiplex PCR, and TCRdb holds only the in-frame ones, with some missing. There are more than 2 million clones in the sample; around 96% occur only once, and 0.9% to 1.3% lies in the top ten. Trimming shortened V by 2 bases and J by 4 bases, and 10 bases separated the two germline ends. This CDR3 is built from 13 residues. Germline-derived CDR1 and CDR2 are SGHRS and YFSETQ. The naive CD8 subset, CD45RO-negative cells positively selected for CCR7, excluded terminally differentiated effector memory CD45RA+ cells.

The receptor comes from a man between 18 and 35 years old in good health. The chain is built from TRBV5-1 and TRBJ2-7; D unresolved. The sequencing sample was made of naive CD8+ T cells sorted from blood. CDR3 region: CASSFEFAYEQYF. Written as DNA, the CDR3 is TGCGCCAGCAGCTTCGAATTTGCATACGAGCAGTACTTC.